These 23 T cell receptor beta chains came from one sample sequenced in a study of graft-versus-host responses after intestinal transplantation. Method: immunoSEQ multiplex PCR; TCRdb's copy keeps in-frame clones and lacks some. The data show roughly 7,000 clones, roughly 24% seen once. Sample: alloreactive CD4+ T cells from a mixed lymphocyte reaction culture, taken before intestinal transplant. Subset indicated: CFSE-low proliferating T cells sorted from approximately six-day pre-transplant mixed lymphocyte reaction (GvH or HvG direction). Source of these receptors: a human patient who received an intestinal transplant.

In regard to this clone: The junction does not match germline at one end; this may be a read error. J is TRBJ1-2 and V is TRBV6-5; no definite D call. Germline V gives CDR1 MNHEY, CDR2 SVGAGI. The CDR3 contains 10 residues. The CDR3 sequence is CVSSFYGHTF. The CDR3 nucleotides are TGTGTCAGCAGCTTCTATGGCCACACCTTC.

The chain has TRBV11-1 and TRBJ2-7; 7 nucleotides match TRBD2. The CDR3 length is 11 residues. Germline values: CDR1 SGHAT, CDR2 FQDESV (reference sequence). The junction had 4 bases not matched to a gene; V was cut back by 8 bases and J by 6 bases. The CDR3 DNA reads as TGTGCCAGCCGGTGGGGGGGCGAGCAGTACTTC. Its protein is CASRWGGEQYF.

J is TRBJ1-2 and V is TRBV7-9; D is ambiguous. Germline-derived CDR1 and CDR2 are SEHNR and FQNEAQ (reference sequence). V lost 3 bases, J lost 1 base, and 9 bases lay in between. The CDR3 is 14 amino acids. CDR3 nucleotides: TGTGCCAGCAGCTTCACGACGGTTAACTATGGCTACACCTTC. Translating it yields CASSFTTVNYGYTF.

The CDR3 reads CASSLVGQGGGSGANVLTF. The CDR3 DNA is TGCGCCAGCAGCTTGGTAGGGCAGGGTGGAGGCTCTGGGGCCAACGTCCTGACTTTC. The genes are TRBV5-1 and TRBJ2-6; D is tentatively TRBD1 or TRBD2 (5 bases each). V dropped 0 bases and J dropped 0 bases, with 16 bases sitting between them. Germline-derived CDR1 and CDR2 are SGHRS and YFSETQ. This CDR3 region has 19 residues.

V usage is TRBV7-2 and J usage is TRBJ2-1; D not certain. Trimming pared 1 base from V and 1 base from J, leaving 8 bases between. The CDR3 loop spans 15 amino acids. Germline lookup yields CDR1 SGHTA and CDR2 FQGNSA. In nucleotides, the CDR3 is TGTGCCAGCAGCTTAGGGGTCCTTTCCTACAATGAGCAGTTCTTC. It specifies CASSLGVLSYNEQFF.

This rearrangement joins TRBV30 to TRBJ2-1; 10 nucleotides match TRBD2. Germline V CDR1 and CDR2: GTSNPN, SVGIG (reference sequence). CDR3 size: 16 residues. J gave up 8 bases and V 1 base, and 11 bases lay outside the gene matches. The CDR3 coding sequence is TGTGCCTGGAGTGCTGTGTGGCTAGCGGGAGTAGATGAGCAGTTCTTC. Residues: CAWSAVWLAGVDEQFF.

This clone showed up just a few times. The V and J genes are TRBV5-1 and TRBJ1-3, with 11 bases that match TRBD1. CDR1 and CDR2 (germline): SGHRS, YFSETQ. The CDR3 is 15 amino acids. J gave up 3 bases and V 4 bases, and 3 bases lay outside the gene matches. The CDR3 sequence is CASSQGTGGGNTIYF. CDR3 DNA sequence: TGCGCCAGCAGCCAAGGGACAGGGGGTGGAAACACCATATATTTT.

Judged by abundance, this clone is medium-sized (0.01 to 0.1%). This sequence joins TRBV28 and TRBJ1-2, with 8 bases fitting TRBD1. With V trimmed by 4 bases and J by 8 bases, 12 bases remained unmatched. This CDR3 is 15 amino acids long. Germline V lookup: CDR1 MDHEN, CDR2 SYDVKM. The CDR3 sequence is CASSYGQGTIGGYTF. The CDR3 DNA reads TGTGCCAGCAGTTACGGACAGGGTACTATCGGAGGCTACACCTTC.

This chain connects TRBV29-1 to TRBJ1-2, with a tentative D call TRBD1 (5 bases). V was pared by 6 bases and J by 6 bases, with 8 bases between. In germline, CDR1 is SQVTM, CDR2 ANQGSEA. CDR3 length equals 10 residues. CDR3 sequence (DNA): TGCAGCGTCAGGGTTGATGGCTACACCTTC. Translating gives CSVRVDGYTF.

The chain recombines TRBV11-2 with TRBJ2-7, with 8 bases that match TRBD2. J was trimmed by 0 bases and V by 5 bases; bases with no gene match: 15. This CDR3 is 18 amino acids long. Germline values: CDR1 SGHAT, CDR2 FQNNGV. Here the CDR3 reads CASSQDLAGAPSSYEQYF. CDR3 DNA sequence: TGTGCCAGCAGCCAAGATCTAGCGGGCGCCCCGAGCTCCTACGAGCAGTACTTC.

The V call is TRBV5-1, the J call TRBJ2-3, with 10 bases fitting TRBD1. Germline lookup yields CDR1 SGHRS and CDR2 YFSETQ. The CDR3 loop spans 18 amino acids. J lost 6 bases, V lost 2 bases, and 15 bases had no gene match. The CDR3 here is CASSLSGTGEGAPDTQYF. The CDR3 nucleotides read TGCGCCAGCAGCTTATCCGGGACAGGGGAGGGGGCACCCGATACGCAGTATTTT.

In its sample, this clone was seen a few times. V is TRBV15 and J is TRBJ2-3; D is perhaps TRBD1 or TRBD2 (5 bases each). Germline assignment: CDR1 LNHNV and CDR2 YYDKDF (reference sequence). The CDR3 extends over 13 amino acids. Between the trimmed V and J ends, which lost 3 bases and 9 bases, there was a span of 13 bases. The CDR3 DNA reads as TGTGCCACCAGCAGGGGCTTCGGGGACACGCAGTATTTT. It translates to CATSRGFGDTQYF.

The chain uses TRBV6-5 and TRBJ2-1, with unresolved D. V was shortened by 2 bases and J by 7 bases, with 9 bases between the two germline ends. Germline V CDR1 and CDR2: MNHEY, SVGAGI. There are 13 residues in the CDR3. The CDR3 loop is CASSYSSLNEQFF. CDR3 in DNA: TGTGCCAGCAGTTACAGCAGCCTAAATGAGCAGTTCTTC.

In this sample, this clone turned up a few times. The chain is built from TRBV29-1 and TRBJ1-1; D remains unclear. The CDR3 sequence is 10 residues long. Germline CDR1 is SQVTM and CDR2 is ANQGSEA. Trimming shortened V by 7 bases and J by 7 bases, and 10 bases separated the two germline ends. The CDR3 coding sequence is TGCAGCGGTTTGTCCGTTGAAGCTTTCTTT. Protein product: CSGLSVEAFF.

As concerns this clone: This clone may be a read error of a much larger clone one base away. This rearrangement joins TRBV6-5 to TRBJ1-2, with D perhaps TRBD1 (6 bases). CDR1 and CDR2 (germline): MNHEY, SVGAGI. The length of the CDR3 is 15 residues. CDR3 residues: CASSYSGQGLYGHTF. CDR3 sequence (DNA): TGTGCCAGCAGTTACTCAGGGCAGGGGCTCTATGGCCACACCTTC.

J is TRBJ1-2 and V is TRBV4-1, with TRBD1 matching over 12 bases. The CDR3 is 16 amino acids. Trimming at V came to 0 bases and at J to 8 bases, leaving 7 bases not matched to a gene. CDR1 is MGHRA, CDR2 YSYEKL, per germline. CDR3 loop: CASSQEVRDRGQGYTF. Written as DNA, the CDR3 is TGCGCCAGCAGCCAAGAAGTGAGGGACAGGGGGCAGGGCTACACCTTC.

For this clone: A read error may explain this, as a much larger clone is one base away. DNA of the CDR3: TGTGCCAGCAGTTACTTCTGGACAGGGCGCCATCAGCCCCAGCATTTT. It specifies CASSYFWTGRHQPQHF. This sequence joins TRBV6-5 and TRBJ1-5; 8 bases match TRBD1. Germline V gene lookup returns CDR1 MNHEY and CDR2 SVGAGI. The V gene end was trimmed by 1 base and the J gene end by 5 bases; junction bases not matched to a gene: 7. This CDR3 spans 16 amino acids.

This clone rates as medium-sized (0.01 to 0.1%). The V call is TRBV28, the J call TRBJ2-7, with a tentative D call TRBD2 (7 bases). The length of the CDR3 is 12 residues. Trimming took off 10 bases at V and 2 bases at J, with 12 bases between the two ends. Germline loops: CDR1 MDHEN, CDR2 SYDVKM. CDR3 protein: CAIGGGAYEQYF. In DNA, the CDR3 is TGTGCCATCGGAGGGGGGGCCTACGAGCAGTACTTC.

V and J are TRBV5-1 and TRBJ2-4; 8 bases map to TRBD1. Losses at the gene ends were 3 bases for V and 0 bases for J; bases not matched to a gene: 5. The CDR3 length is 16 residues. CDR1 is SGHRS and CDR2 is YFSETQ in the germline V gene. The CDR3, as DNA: TGCGCCAGCAGCTACGGACAGGGACTAGCCAAAAACATTCAGTACTTC. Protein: CASSYGQGLAKNIQYF.

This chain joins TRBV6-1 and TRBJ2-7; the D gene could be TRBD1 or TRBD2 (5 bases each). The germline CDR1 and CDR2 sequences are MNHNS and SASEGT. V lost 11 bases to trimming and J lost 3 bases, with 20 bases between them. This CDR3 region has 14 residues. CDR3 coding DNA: TGTGCCGCGTGCCGGGACGCCGTGTGCTACGAGCAGTACTTC. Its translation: CAACRDAVCYEQYF.

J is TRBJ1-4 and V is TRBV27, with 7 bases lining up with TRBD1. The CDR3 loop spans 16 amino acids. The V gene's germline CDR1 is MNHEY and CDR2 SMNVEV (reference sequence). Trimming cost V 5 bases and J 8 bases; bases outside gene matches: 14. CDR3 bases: TGTGCCAGCAGTCTATACCCGCCGGGACAGCTAGAAAAACTGTTTTTT. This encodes CASSLYPPGQLEKLFF.

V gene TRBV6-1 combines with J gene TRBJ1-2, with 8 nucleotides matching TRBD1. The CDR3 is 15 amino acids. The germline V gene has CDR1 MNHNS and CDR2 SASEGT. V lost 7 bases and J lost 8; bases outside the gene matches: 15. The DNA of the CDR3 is TGTGCCAGCACCACGGCTATCACAGGGGGAGGCGGCTACACCTTC. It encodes CASTTAITGGGGYTF.

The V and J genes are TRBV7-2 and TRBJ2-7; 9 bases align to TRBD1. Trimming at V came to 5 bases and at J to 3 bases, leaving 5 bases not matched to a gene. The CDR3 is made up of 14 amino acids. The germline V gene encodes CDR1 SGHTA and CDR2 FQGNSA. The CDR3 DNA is TGTGCCAGCAGCACATCGACAGGGGGCTACGAGCAGTACTTC. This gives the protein CASSTSTGGYEQYF.